This TCR beta chain originates from a study of blood T cells in healthy people across ages. V trimming: 1 base; J trimming: 3 bases; junction bases outside the gene matches: 6. Per germline, CDR1 SQVTM and CDR2 ANQGSEA. CDR3 length equals 15 residues. A second PCR, run for about 7 to 11 cycles, used a sample-barcoded 5' primer plus a J-beta primer mix. TCRdb recomputed calls from the 5' RACE reads with MiXCR, one row per CDR3 protein. The sample lists about 640,000 distinct CDR3 sequences, 58% seen once, with about two fifths in the top ten. Samples each yielded at least 6 micrograms of total RNA. The chain has TRBV29-1 and TRBJ2-7; TRBD1 aligns across 10 bases. This TCR came from a man in his 60s in good health. The sample comprised blood. This chain's CDR3 is CSVEATGTGVYEQYF. CDR3 nucleotide sequence: TGCAGCGTTGAAGCTACCGGGACAGGGGTCTACGAGCAGTACTTC.